The 30 T cell receptor beta chains reported below all come from one sample, sequenced in a study of regulatory T cells in long-lasting Graves disease. This sample's time point: newly diagnosed GD, antithyroid drugs for less than 3 months. RNA extracted from PBMCs served as the sequencing template. To make TCR beta libraries, researchers used iRepertoire HTBI primers and Arm-PCR of CDR3 regions. TCRdb analysed the multiplex PCR reads with MiXCR anew, one entry per CDR3 protein. The repertoire includes a few hundred thousand distinct CDR3 sequences, 15% to 20% of them detected once, and approximately 14% sits in the top ten. The same sample was also studied in work on T cells in Graves' hyperthyroidism and ophthalmopathy.

Material: peripheral blood mononuclear cells (PBMCs), obtained at new diagnosis, from a patient treated with antithyroid drugs. Every receptor here comes from a woman under 40 with Graves disease.

This clonotype was seen ten or more times. This chain uses TRBV6-1 with TRBJ2-7; D assignment may be TRBD1 or TRBD2 (7 bases each). Trimming stripped 10 bases from V and 7 bases from J, with 32 bases between. Germline CDR1 and CDR2: MNHNS and SASEGT. There are 17 residues in the CDR3. The CDR3 region is CATRYRMGQPWGGEQYF. The CDR3, as DNA: TGTGCCACCAGATATAGGATGGGACAGCCCTGGGGGGGGGAGCAGTACTTC.

This clonotype was seen repeatedly, ten times or more. The chain has TRBV20-1 and TRBJ1-2; 11 nucleotides agree with TRBD1. V dropped 7 bases and J dropped 0; count of bases not matched to a gene: 13. The CDR3 extends over 17 amino acids. Germline CDR1 DFQATT, CDR2 SNEGSKA (reference sequence). DNA for the CDR3: TGCAGTGGAAGGGTGGTAGGACAGGGGGCCGCTAACTATGGCTACACCTTC. Amino acids: CSGRVVGQGAANYGYTF.

This clonotype was counted many times. The J gene is TRBJ2-5, the V gene TRBV15; D gene uncertain. The V gene's germline CDR1 is LNHNV and CDR2 YYDKDF (reference sequence). CDR3 length: 14 residues. Trimming removed 0 bases at V and 5 bases at J, with 10 bases between. The CDR3 DNA is TGTGCCACCAGCAGAGATTTGTATGCCGAGACCCAGTACTTC. Protein product: CATSRDLYAETQYF. The complete variable domain, with remaining parts taken from reference TRBV15 and TRBJ2-5, reads DAMVIQNPRYQVTQFGKPVTLSCSQTLNHNVMYWYQQKSSQAPKLLFHYYDKDFNNEADTPDNFQSRRPNTSFCFLDIRSPGLGDTAMYLCATSRDLYAETQYFGPGTRLLVL.

This clonotype was counted at least ten times. The chain joins TRBV20-1 to TRBJ1-4; 7 nucleotides line up with TRBD1. With V trimmed by 6 bases and J by 6 bases, 7 bases remained unmatched. Germline V gene data show CDR1 as DFQATT and CDR2 as SNEGSKA (reference sequence). The CDR3 has 13 residues. The DNA for the CDR3 is TGCAGTGCCCTGCGCAGGGGGGATGAAAAACTGTTTTTT. Translated: CSALRRGDEKLFF.

In this sample, this clonotype turned up a few times. An end of the junction differs from the germline gene, which may be a read error. The chain carries TRBV13 and TRBJ1-1, with 9 bases matching TRBD1. CDR1 is PRHDT and CDR2 is FYEKMQ in the germline V gene (reference sequence). The CDR3 length is 16 residues. CDR3 sequence: CASSLNRGLGRAEASF. The CDR3 region has the DNA TGTGCCAGCAGCTTGAACAGGGGGCTTGGCAGAGCCGAAGCTTCCTTT.

This clonotype occurred many times. CDR3 region: CASEGRRDTEAFF. The CDR3 nucleotides read TGTGCCAGCGAAGGCAGGAGGGACACTGAAGCTTTCTTT. V is TRBV2 and J is TRBJ1-1; no definite D call. Trimming left V 8 bases short and J 3 bases short, with 13 bases between. This CDR3 has 13 amino acids. Germline V lookup: CDR1 SNHLY, CDR2 FYNNEI.

The chain combines TRBV7-9 with TRBJ1-6; D call uncertain. Germline loops: CDR1 SEHNR, CDR2 FQNEAQ (reference sequence). The CDR3 consists of 19 residues. Trimming removed 5 bases from V and 6 bases from J, with 26 bases in between. CDR3 nucleotide sequence: TGTGCCAGCAGCCAGGCCGCAAGAGGCGCCAGCCGTCTTAATTCACCCCTCCACTTT. It specifies CASSQAARGASRLNSPLHF.

The sample holds many counts of this clonotype. The gene calls are TRBV7-2 and TRBJ2-2; 7 bases agree with TRBD2. CDR1 and CDR2 (germline): SGHTA, FQGNSA. The V gene end was trimmed by 6 bases and the J gene end by 0 bases; junction bases not matched to a gene: 7. This CDR3 is 16 amino acids long. The CDR3 loop is CASRDRLATNTGELFF. The DNA of the CDR3 is TGTGCCAGCAGAGATCGACTAGCTACGAACACCGGGGAGCTGTTTTTT.

This clonotype showed up many times. This chain uses TRBV5-1 with TRBJ2-7; 9 nucleotides agree with TRBD2. The germline gives CDR1 SGHRS, CDR2 YFSETQ. The V segment lost 4 bases and the J segment 2 bases; nucleotides outside the gene matches: 10. The CDR3 extends over 16 amino acids. The CDR3 is CASSRAPSGEAYEQYF. DNA of the CDR3: TGCGCCAGCAGCCGGGCCCCTAGCGGGGAGGCCTACGAGCAGTACTTC.

In its sample, this clonotype was seen many times. The rearrangement links TRBV20-1 to TRBJ1-1; D call uncertain. This CDR3 is 14 amino acids long. The V and J ends lost 5 bases and 1 base respectively, with 14 bases between them. Germline CDR1 and CDR2: DFQATT and SNEGSKA (reference sequence). DNA for the CDR3: TGCAGTGCTCCGCCTAGGACGGAGAACACTGAAGCTTTCTTT. Its protein is CSAPPRTENTEAFF.

This clonotype was counted ten times or more. The chain recombines TRBV6-2 or TRBV6-3 with TRBJ2-1; D is uncertain. The CDR3 covers 16 residues. The ends were cut back, 0 bases at V and 0 bases at J, with 9 bases in the middle. In germline, CDR1 is MNHEY, CDR2 SVGEGT. The CDR3 protein is CASSYSIASSYNEQFF. In nucleotides, the CDR3 is TGTGCCAGCAGTTACTCGATTGCTAGCTCCTACAATGAGCAGTTCTTC.

Many counts were recorded for this clonotype. V usage is TRBV9 and J usage is TRBJ2-5; TRBD2 aligns across 10 bases. In germline, CDR1 is SGDLS, CDR2 YYNGEE. This CDR3 region has 15 residues. Losses at the gene ends were 4 bases for V and 5 bases for J; bases not matched to a gene: 8. CDR3 nucleotides: TGTGCCAGCAGCTCCAATAGCGGGGGGATTGAGACCCAGTACTTC. Translation: CASSSNSGGIETQYF.

This clonotype was seen ten or more times. The chain combines TRBV6-9 with TRBJ1-1; 7 bases agree with TRBD1. CDR1 and CDR2 from the germline V gene are MNHGY and SVAAGI. Trimming at V came to 4 bases and at J to 9 bases, leaving 5 bases not matched to a gene. The CDR3 runs 12 residues. The CDR3 region is CASSSPGQKAFF. The CDR3 coding sequence is TGTGCCAGCAGTTCGCCGGGACAGAAAGCTTTCTTT.

The chain carries TRBV29-1 and TRBJ1-1; tentative D call: TRBD1 (5 bases). Germline loops: CDR1 SQVTM, CDR2 ANQGSEA. The V and J ends lost 7 bases and 1 base respectively, with 13 bases between them. CDR3 length: 13 residues. In DNA, the CDR3 is TGCAGCGGAATGGGGCTGAGGAACACTGAAGCTTTCTTT. Protein product: CSGMGLRNTEAFF.

This clonotype was detected ten times or more. The J gene is TRBJ2-2, the V gene TRBV20-1, with D perhaps TRBD1 (5 bases). Trimming left V 1 base short and J 4 bases short, with 13 bases between. The CDR3 is 15 residues long. CDR1 is DFQATT and CDR2 is SNEGSKA in the germline V gene (reference sequence). For the CDR3, the DNA is TGCAGTGCTAGAGCCCTCCAGGGTGCCACCGGGGAGCTGTTTTTT. This translates into CSARALQGATGELFF.

The V call is TRBV7-9, the J call TRBJ1-1; 9 bases are a match to TRBD1. V was pared by 4 bases and J by 4 bases, with 10 bases of the junction left unmatched. Germline V CDR1 and CDR2: SEHNR, FQNEAQ (reference sequence). The CDR3 is 16 residues long. Here the CDR3 reads CASSSTDRGWTTEAFF. The CDR3 DNA follows: TGTGCCAGCAGCTCGACCGACAGGGGGTGGACCACTGAAGCTTTCTTT.

This clonotype appeared many times. The chain employs TRBV12-3 or TRBV12-4 and TRBJ1-2; D unclear. The CDR3 is made up of 15 amino acids. Trimming removed 5 bases at V and 0 bases at J, with 13 bases between. In DNA form, the CDR3 reads TGTGCCAGCAGTCCCGTCGGACGTGCTAACTATGGCTACACCTTC. This encodes CASSPVGRANYGYTF.

This clonotype was seen many times. The J gene is TRBJ2-1, the V gene TRBV6-1; 7 bases agree with TRBD2. V trimming: 4 bases; J trimming: 0 bases; junction bases outside the gene matches: 3. In germline, CDR1 is MNHNS, CDR2 SASEGT. This CDR3 contains 15 residues. This CDR3 reads CASSGSGASYNEQFF. CDR3 in DNA: TGTGCCAGCAGTGGCAGCGGGGCCTCCTACAATGAGCAGTTCTTC.

This clonotype came up many times. The V and J genes are TRBV20-1 and TRBJ1-6; possible D gene TRBD1, 5 bases. Looked up from germline, CDR1 is DFQATT and CDR2 is SNEGSKA (reference sequence). The V gene lost 3 bases and the J gene lost 7 bases, with 10 bases spanning the gap. There are 13 residues in the CDR3. CDR3 sequence: CSASGTENSPLHF. For the CDR3, the DNA is TGCAGTGCTAGTGGGACCGAGAATTCACCCCTCCACTTT.

In its sample, this clonotype was seen a few times. V usage is TRBV10-3 and J usage is TRBJ2-5; possible D gene TRBD1, 7 bases. V dropped 4 bases and J dropped 5 bases, with 20 bases sitting between them. The CDR3 is 16 residues long. Germline values: CDR1 ENHRY, CDR2 SYGVKD. Written as DNA, the CDR3 is TGTGCCATCAGTGGGGACCAGGGGGGCTTCGGGGAGACCCAGTACTTC. Translating it yields CAISGDQGGFGETQYF.

This clonotype was counted at least ten times. The genes are TRBV12-3 or TRBV12-4 and TRBJ1-1; 7 nucleotides line up with TRBD1. The CDR3 extends over 15 amino acids. The V segment lost 5 bases and the J segment 6 bases; nucleotides outside the gene matches: 12. The DNA of the CDR3 is TGTGCCAGCAGTCGCCCCCCAGGGGGTAGGGCTGAAGCTTTCTTT. Its translation is CASSRPPGGRAEAFF.

This clonotype was counted once. V gene TRBV28 combines with J gene TRBJ2-7; 8 nucleotides align to TRBD2. Trimming removed 2 bases from V and 4 bases from J; junction bases left unmatched: 10. The length of the CDR3 is 16 residues. Germline CDR1 is MDHEN and CDR2 is SYDVKM. CDR3 protein: CASSLGAASGPYEQYF. CDR3 nucleotides: TGTGCCAGCAGTTTAGGGGCGGCTAGCGGGCCGTACGAGCAGTACTTC.

This clonotype was observed at least ten times. The chain recombines TRBV9 with TRBJ2-3, with D possibly TRBD1 on 6 matching bases. Germline assignment: CDR1 SGDLS and CDR2 YYNGEE. There are 16 residues in the CDR3. The germline V and J ends were trimmed by 0 bases and 0 bases, with 11 bases remaining between them. The CDR3 region is CASSVATGSSTDTQYF. The CDR3 DNA reads as TGTGCCAGCAGCGTAGCCACAGGGTCTAGCACAGATACGCAGTATTTT. Together with reference TRBV9 and TRBJ2-3, the CDR3 gives the full variable domain: DSGVTQTPKHLITATGQRVTLRCSPRSGDLSVYWYQQSLDQGLQFLIQYYNGEERAKGNILERFSAQQFPDLHSELNLSSLELGDSALYFCASSVATGSSTDTQYFGPGTRLTVL.

This clonotype was detected ten times or more. The chain combines TRBV3-1 with TRBJ2-7; D remains ambiguous. The ends were cut back, 6 bases at V and 2 bases at J, with 8 bases in the middle. Per germline, CDR1 LGHDT and CDR2 YNNKEL (reference sequence). The CDR3 is made up of 12 amino acids. CDR3 sequence: CASSQEPYEQYF. In DNA form, the CDR3 reads TGTGCCAGCAGTCAGGAGCCCTACGAGCAGTACTTC.

Many counts were recorded for this clonotype. The chain has TRBV6-1 and TRBJ1-1; D uncertain. V shed 10 bases and J shed 7 bases, with 13 bases lying between them. Germline V lookup: CDR1 MNHNS, CDR2 SASEGT. This CDR3 has 11 amino acids. This CDR3 reads CATPLGLEAFF. As DNA, the CDR3 is TGTGCCACTCCCCTCGGGCTTGAAGCTTTCTTT.

The chain carries TRBV2 and TRBJ1-2, with D perhaps matching TRBD1 (5 bases). Germline V gene sequence: CDR1 SNHLY, CDR2 FYNNEI. V was clipped by 6 bases and J by 6 bases, with 20 bases between them. This CDR3 is built from 15 residues. The CDR3 is CASRYGQLGSHGYTF. The CDR3 DNA reads TGTGCCAGCAGATATGGACAACTTGGATCTCATGGCTACACCTTC.

This clonotype was seen many times. The gene calls are TRBV7-2 and TRBJ2-2; 9 nucleotides match TRBD1. After removal of 4 bases from V and 5 bases from J, the junction contained 11 bases not matched to a gene. This CDR3 spans 17 amino acids. In germline, CDR1 is SGHTA, CDR2 FQGNSA. CDR3 protein: CASSSPSGTGRTGELFF. The DNA of the CDR3 is TGTGCCAGCAGCTCTCCATCCGGGACAGGGCGAACCGGGGAGCTGTTTTTT.

The sample holds many counts of this clonotype. The CDR3 spells CASSLNPGARQPQHF. CDR3 nucleotide sequence: TGTGCCAGCAGCTTAAATCCAGGGGCGCGTCAGCCCCAGCATTTT. V and J are TRBV7-8 and TRBJ1-5; weak D call: TRBD1 (6 bases). V dropped 2 bases and J dropped 6 bases, with 14 bases sitting between them. The germline gives CDR1 SGHVS, CDR2 FQNEAQ. The CDR3 consists of 15 residues.

This clonotype was counted at least ten times. The V and J genes are TRBV2 and TRBJ2-5; tentative D call: TRBD2 (6 bases). The CDR3 is 14 amino acids. CDR1 is SNHLY, CDR2 FYNNEI, per germline. V gave up 9 bases and J gave up 2 bases, with 16 bases separating them. CDR3 in DNA: TGTGCCAGTTCTAGGAGGGGCAGTCAAGAGACCCAGTACTTC. It encodes CASSRRGSQETQYF.

This clonotype was counted ten times or more. The V call is TRBV2, the J call TRBJ1-2; no reliable D call. The germline CDR1 and CDR2 sequences are SNHLY and FYNNEI. V was pared by 3 bases and J by 0 bases, with 8 bases between. The CDR3 has 14 residues. For the CDR3, the DNA is TGTGCCAGCAGTGACCAGGCAGCTAACTATGGCTACACCTTC. This codes for CASSDQAANYGYTF.